This T cell receptor beta chain was identified in a study of spatial heterogeneity in lung cancer. For the study at large: Alpha-chain detections were consistently fewer than beta-chain detections among the sequences.

Germline trimming cut 3 bases from V and 4 bases from J; bases unmatched to any gene: 5. Per the germline V gene, CDR1 is SGHNT and CDR2 is YENEEA. CDR3 length: 16 residues. Study-level points and caveats: Ubiquitous expanded tumor TCRs surfaced in blood more at resection than they did at follow-up.

This clonotype has only a few counts. The antigen remains unidentified. TCRdb analysed the 5' RACE reads with MiXCR anew, one entry per CDR3 protein. The sample carries 40,000 to 45,000 distinct CDR3 sequences, approximately 13% recorded once. Noted time point: sample taken at primary tumor resection. The donor population consisted of some 72 patients with untreated, early-stage non-small cell lung cancer. The sequenced material consisted of unsorted whole RNA from tumor, nontumor lung or frozen PBMC. The chain links TRBV11-3 to TRBJ2-1; 11 positions match TRBD2. Sequences were derived from PBMCs, sampled at surgery. This clonotype was obtained from a male donor with early-stage non-small cell lung cancer. This chain's CDR3 is CASSLGLADRYNEQFF. CDR3 DNA: TGTGCCAGCAGCTTGGGACTAGCGGACCGATACAATGAGCAGTTCTTC.